This T cell receptor beta chain stems from a study of T cell responses to AZD1222 COVID-19 vaccine (dated by TCRdb to the early 2020s). Looking at the study overall: AZD1222 recipients given second doses at about 4 weeks or at about 12 weeks were pooled, since spike-specific TCR depth and breadth were not found to differ between the two schedules. Trial participants were enrolled into age subgroups of 18-55, 56-69 and 70-plus years, which contained 148, 28 and 57 TCR-sequenced participants, respectively. TCR sequencing covered approximately 230 trial participants: 200 to 220 given two doses of AZD1222 and approximately 26 given two doses of MenACWY control vaccine. Results and caveats for the whole study, not just this receptor: No day 14 peak-response samples were available, so repertoires were characterized only after the peak T cell response. Vaccine-associated CD4 TCRs spanned the whole spike protein, with dominant responses in regions 160-218 and 743-854. Only five or six AZD1222 recipients were SARS-CoV-2 seropositive at baseline, limiting conclusions about previously exposed vaccinees. Most participants were white British and females outnumbered males, and the authors suggested that clonal diversity may have been underestimated. In the small 56-69-year group, the increase in depth fell short of significance, most likely because of low power. Reportedly, almost half of the unique spike-specific TCRs recognized epitopes lying outside the regions that are mutated in the B.1.351 and B.1.1.7 variants. A significant rise in spike-specific TCR breadth and depth was observed after two AZD1222 doses relative to day 0 and relative to MenACWY recipients.

CDR1 and CDR2 are read off the germline V gene (reference sequence) as DFQATT and SNEGSKA. There are 17 amino acids in the CDR3, from cysteine to phenylalanine inclusive. The read is trimmed to its CDR3 DNA, 51 bases read in frame from base 1. Trimming removed 3 bases from V and 1 base from J, leaving 16 bases between the germline ends. On this clone itself: It lacks a known antigen. Base qualities are not provided; no much larger clone lies one nucleotide away.

The time point label, read with the paper, signifies: baseline before first vaccination. Vaccinee samples were obtained from the UK trials COV001 and COV002, which included a single-blind randomized controlled phase 2/3 trial of AZD1222 (ChAdOx1 nCoV-19) in healthy adults. For TCRbeta chain sequencing, PBMC samples from trial participants were taken at day 0 and at day 28 after the second dose. The CDR3 regions of human TCRbeta chains were analyzed by immunosequencing. Under the source paper's analysis protocol: Repertoire TCRs were matched against a reference library of SARS-CoV-2-specific TCRs generated with the MIRA antigen-specificity platform. Breadth meant the fraction of unique TCRs that were SARS-CoV-2-associated, whereas depth meant the fraction of total T cells that were SARS-CoV-2-associated. Using the MIRA data, each spike-specific TCR was mapped to the spike region that the TCR reacts to and placed in a CD4 or CD8 class. Log10-transformed breadth and depth values were compared by one-way ANOVA with Sidak's multiple comparisons tests. Entries here come from immuneACCESS through TCRdb and include only in-frame sequences with V and J called. Some clones fail to appear in such tables; in the studies checked, an unresolved V gene covers under half of the shortfall, and the cause of the remainder is unknown. Clonal size and the V and J genes are those of that table, whereas D and trimming came from the DNA. The sample contains roughly 150,000 clones, roughly 91% of them found a single time. The ten biggest clones cover around 5% of the sample.

The chain is encoded by TRBV20-1 joined to TRBJ2-6, with no confidently assigned D gene. The sequence was obtained from an adult in good health. The input for sequencing was peripheral blood, taken on day 0 of AZD1222 vaccination. In nucleotide form, the sequence is TGCAGTGCTAGTAGGGTCAGTCAATGGTCTGGGGCCAACGTCCTGACTTTC. This translates into CSASRVSQWSGANVLTF.